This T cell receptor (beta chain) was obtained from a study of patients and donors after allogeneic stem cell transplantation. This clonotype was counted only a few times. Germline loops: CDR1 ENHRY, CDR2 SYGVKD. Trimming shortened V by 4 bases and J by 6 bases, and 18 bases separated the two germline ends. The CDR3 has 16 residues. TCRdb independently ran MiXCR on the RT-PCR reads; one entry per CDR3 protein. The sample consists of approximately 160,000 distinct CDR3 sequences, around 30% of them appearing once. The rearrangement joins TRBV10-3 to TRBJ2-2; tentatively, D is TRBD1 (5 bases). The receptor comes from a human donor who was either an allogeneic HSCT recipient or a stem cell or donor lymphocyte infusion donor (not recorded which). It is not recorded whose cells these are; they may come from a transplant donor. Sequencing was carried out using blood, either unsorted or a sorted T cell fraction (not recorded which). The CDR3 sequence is CAISARWGIDAGELFF. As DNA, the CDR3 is TGTGCCATCAGTGCCAGGTGGGGCATCGACGCCGGGGAGCTGTTTTTT.